These 26 T cell receptor beta chains originate from one sample sequenced in a study of shared clonotypes between healthy human individuals. Assay: immunoSEQ multiplex PCR; the TCRdb copy retains only in-frame clones and omits some. The table shows around 2,000,000 clones, with around 93% occurring only once. Positive CCR7 selection of CD45RO-negative cells yielded the naive CD8 cells, and terminally differentiated effector memory CD45RA+ cells were excluded. Sequenced: naive CD8+ T cells from PBMCs. Every receptor here comes from a man younger than 35 in good health. Some clones in this sample may be carry-over from other donors' samples.

This chain links TRBV6-6 with TRBJ2-7; possible D gene TRBD1, 5 bases. The CDR3 length is 13 residues. Trimming left V 4 bases short and J 2 bases short, with 9 bases between. Germline V gene lookup returns CDR1 MNHNY and CDR2 SVGAGI (reference sequence). CDR3 in DNA: TGTGCCAGCAGTTCTGGACACACCTACGAGCAGTACTTC. It is translated as CASSSGHTYEQYF.

The rearrangement uses TRBV13 and TRBJ2-3; TRBD2 might be the D (6 bases). The CDR3 loop spans 15 amino acids. V shed 2 bases and J shed 1 base, with 10 bases lying between them. Looked up from germline, CDR1 is PRHDT and CDR2 is FYEKMQ (reference sequence). The CDR3, as DNA: TGTGCCAGCAGCTTAACGGGAGAGGGCACAGATACGCAGTATTTT. Translation: CASSLTGEGTDTQYF.

The rearrangement joins TRBV6-5 to TRBJ2-7, with TRBD1 identical over 8 bases. Trimming at V came to 5 bases and at J to 1 base, leaving 4 bases not matched to a gene. This CDR3 has 14 amino acids. The germline V gene encodes CDR1 MNHEY and CDR2 SVGAGI. This CDR3 is CASSKRTGSYEQYF. The CDR3 DNA reads as TGTGCCAGCAGTAAGAGGACAGGGTCCTACGAGCAGTACTTC.

This chain joins TRBV9 and TRBJ2-1, with 15 bases matching TRBD2. The germline gives CDR1 SGDLS, CDR2 YYNGEE. Germline trimming cut 3 bases from V and 10 bases from J; bases unmatched to any gene: 5. The length of the CDR3 is 15 residues. The CDR3 spells CASSGGLAGGTEQFF. CDR3 in DNA: TGTGCCAGCAGCGGGGGACTAGCGGGAGGCACGGAGCAGTTCTTC.

This chain links TRBV5-5 with TRBJ1-2, with D possibly matching TRBD1 (5 bases). This CDR3 comprises 13 residues. Trimming shortened V by 5 bases and J by 8 bases, and 16 bases separated the two germline ends. The germline CDR1 and CDR2 sequences are SGHKS and YYEKEE (reference sequence). DNA for the CDR3: TGTGCCAGCAGGCAGGACCAGGGTAGCGGCTACACCTTC. This gives the protein CASRQDQGSGYTF.

The chain joins TRBV9 to TRBJ1-1; no clear D. The CDR3 covers 15 residues. Germline lookup yields CDR1 SGDLS and CDR2 YYNGEE. The V end lost 0 bases, the J end lost 1 base, and 10 bases lay between the germline ends. The DNA of the CDR3 is TGTGCCAGCAGCGTAGCTAGGTCAGGGAACACTGAAGCTTTCTTT. This codes for CASSVARSGNTEAFF.

The gene calls are TRBV27 and TRBJ2-1; D uncertain. CDR3 length: 15 amino acids. Germline V gives CDR1 MNHEY, CDR2 SMNVEV (reference sequence). Trimming removed 7 bases from V and 0 bases from J, with 13 bases in between. The CDR3 sequence: CASTLGPSSYNEQFF. The DNA of the CDR3 is TGTGCCAGCACCCTTGGGCCCAGCTCCTACAATGAGCAGTTCTTC.

This clone has more than one count but fewer than ten. Within the sample, other DNA sequences also encode this same CDR3. The chain links TRBV7-9 to TRBJ2-7; D call uncertain. Deletions cut 4 bases from V and 5 bases from J, with 9 bases between. CDR3 length: 12 residues. Germline values: CDR1 SEHNR, CDR2 FQNEAQ (reference sequence). The CDR3 loop is CASSSGRDEQYF. The CDR3 bases are TGTGCCAGCAGCTCCGGTCGCGACGAGCAGTACTTC.

The V and J genes are TRBV27 and TRBJ2-1; 9 positions agree with TRBD1. The trim removed 8 bases at V and 2 bases at J, leaving 10 bases unmatched. The length of the CDR3 is 16 residues. Germline V lookup: CDR1 MNHEY, CDR2 SMNVEV (reference sequence). The CDR3 is CASYRQGTGPYNEQFF. The CDR3 coding sequence is TGTGCCAGCTATCGCCAAGGGACAGGGCCCTACAATGAGCAGTTCTTC.

CDR3 residues: CASSHRTSDNEQFF. The CDR3 DNA reads as TGTGCCAGCAGCCATAGGACTAGCGACAATGAGCAGTTCTTC. The chain is built from TRBV7-9 and TRBJ2-1, with 9 nucleotides matching TRBD2. Germline V gene sequence: CDR1 SEHNR, CDR2 FQNEAQ (reference sequence). The J segment lost 5 bases and the V segment lost 5 bases, leaving 4 bases of the junction unmatched. The length of the CDR3 is 14 residues. The full variable domain, completed using reference TRBV7-9 and TRBJ2-1, is DTGVSQNPRHKITKRGQNVTFRCDPISEHNRLYWYRQTLGQGPEFLTYFQNEAQLEKSRLLSDRFSAERPKGSFSTLEIQRTEQGDSAMYLCASSHRTSDNEQFFGPGTRLTVL.

The chain is built from TRBV9 and TRBJ2-3; a possible D gene is TRBD1 (6 bases). The CDR3 has 17 amino acids. Germline values: CDR1 SGDLS, CDR2 YYNGEE. The ends were cut back, 4 bases at V and 1 base at J, with 19 bases in the middle. The CDR3 here is CASSQGRASGGTDTQYF. The CDR3 bases are TGTGCCAGCAGCCAAGGACGGGCCTCAGGGGGCACAGATACGCAGTATTTT.

The chain couples TRBV9 to TRBJ2-3, with 8 bases lining up with TRBD1. The CDR3 loop spans 17 amino acids. The trim removed 3 bases at V and 6 bases at J, leaving 15 bases unmatched. The germline CDR1 and CDR2 sequences are SGDLS and YYNGEE. As DNA, the CDR3 is TGTGCCAGCAGCGCCTTGGGGACAGGAGGCGTGGCGGATACGCAGTATTTT. Translated, it gives CASSALGTGGVADTQYF.

The chain carries TRBV5-4 and TRBJ2-7, with TRBD1 identical over 10 bases. The germline V gene encodes CDR1 SGHNT and CDR2 YYREEE (reference sequence). Losses at the gene ends were 4 bases for V and 5 bases for J; bases not matched to a gene: 6. The CDR3 covers 14 residues. In nucleotides, the CDR3 is TGTGCCAGCAGCATGGGGACAGGGGCGAACGAGCAGTACTTC. It encodes CASSMGTGANEQYF.

The rearrangement links TRBV4-1 to TRBJ2-7, with 8 bases lining up with TRBD2. Germline assignment: CDR1 MGHRA and CDR2 YSYEKL. This CDR3 spans 16 amino acids. With V trimmed by 4 bases and J by 6 bases, 14 bases remained unmatched. For the CDR3, the DNA is TGCGCCAGCAGCCCTCACCTACCGGGACTAGGGACCGAGCAGTACTTC. Translating gives CASSPHLPGLGTEQYF.

This sequence joins TRBV7-9 and TRBJ2-1; D not certain. The CDR3 runs to 13 residues. Trimming took 3 bases from V and 8 from J, leaving 11 bases between them. Germline-derived CDR1 and CDR2 are SEHNR and FQNEAQ (reference sequence). CDR3 sequence: CASSFPRGDEQFF. For the CDR3, the DNA is TGTGCCAGCAGCTTCCCGCGTGGAGATGAGCAGTTCTTC. The whole variable domain, filled in from reference TRBV7-9 and TRBJ2-1, reads DTGVSQNPRHKITKRGQNVTFRCDPISEHNRLYWYRQTLGQGPEFLTYFQNEAQLEKSRLLSDRFSAERPKGSFSTLEIQRTEQGDSAMYLCASSFPRGDEQFFGPGTRLTVL.

The V gene is TRBV29-1, the J gene TRBJ1-1; D might be TRBD1 (5 bases). V was shortened by 4 bases and J by 3 bases, with 15 bases between the two germline ends. Germline V gives CDR1 SQVTM, CDR2 ANQGSEA. The CDR3 spans 14 residues. This CDR3 reads CSVGMTRGDTEAFF. For the CDR3, the DNA is TGCAGCGTTGGCATGACCCGGGGGGACACTGAAGCTTTCTTT. The complete variable domain, with remaining parts taken from reference TRBV29-1 and TRBJ1-1, reads SAVISQKPSRDICQRGTSLTIQCQVDSQVTMMFWYRQQPGQSLTLIATANQGSEATYESGFVIDKFPISRPNLTFSTLTVSNMSPEDSSIYLCSVGMTRGDTEAFFGQGTRLTVV.

The chain combines TRBV19 with TRBJ1-1; D perhaps matches TRBD1 (5 bases). Trimming removed 2 bases from V and 3 bases from J, with 13 bases in between. Germline values: CDR1 LNHDA, CDR2 SQIVND (reference sequence). This CDR3 has 15 amino acids. The CDR3 bases are TGTGCCAGTAGTATACGCCCCAGGGTGGACACTGAAGCTTTCTTT. Translating gives CASSIRPRVDTEAFF.

The V call is TRBV27, the J call TRBJ2-7; 9 bases fit TRBD1. The junction had 6 bases not matched to a gene; V was cut back by 6 bases and J by 6 bases. The CDR3 has 13 residues. Germline values: CDR1 MNHEY, CDR2 SMNVEV (reference sequence). CDR3 sequence: CASSPGTGFEQYF. CDR3 nucleotide sequence: TGTGCCAGCAGCCCCGGGACAGGGTTCGAGCAGTACTTC.

The chain couples TRBV5-4 to TRBJ1-1, with D hard to call. The germline V gene encodes CDR1 SGHNT and CDR2 YYREEE (reference sequence). Trimming left V 4 bases short and J 4 bases short, with 14 bases between. The CDR3 has 14 amino acids. CDR3 residues: CASSQNRVGTEAFF. DNA of the CDR3: TGTGCCAGCAGCCAAAACCGGGTAGGCACTGAAGCTTTCTTT.

V gene TRBV6-9 combines with J gene TRBJ2-1, with D possibly matching TRBD1 (5 bases). The CDR3 consists of 13 residues. Trimming pared 3 bases from V and 7 bases from J, leaving 10 bases between. Per the germline V gene, CDR1 is MNHGY and CDR2 is SVAAGI. In DNA form, the CDR3 reads TGTGCCAGCAGTTACCACAGGTCGAATGAGCAGTTCTTC. Its translation: CASSYHRSNEQFF.

This rearrangement joins TRBV28 to TRBJ2-7; 12 bases fit TRBD2. Germline trimming cut 5 bases from V and 5 bases from J; bases unmatched to any gene: 7. Germline V gives CDR1 MDHEN, CDR2 SYDVKM. The CDR3 is 15 amino acids. The CDR3 coding sequence is TGTGCCAGCAGTCTACTAGCGGGAGGAAAGGACGAGCAGTACTTC. Translation gives CASSLLAGGKDEQYF.

Concerning this clone itself: The sample has other DNA sequences that encode this CDR3 too. The chain joins TRBV7-9 to TRBJ1-1; D gene uncertain. Looked up from germline, CDR1 is SEHNR and CDR2 is FQNEAQ (reference sequence). The CDR3 is 13 amino acids. V lost 1 base and J 4 bases, leaving 7 bases between the germline ends. The CDR3 reads CASSLGVGTEAFF. The DNA of the CDR3 is TGTGCCAGCAGCTTAGGGGTAGGCACTGAAGCTTTCTTT.

The chain couples TRBV19 to TRBJ2-7, with 10 bases that match TRBD1. Germline CDR1 reads LNHDA; CDR2 reads SQIVND (reference sequence). This CDR3 is built from 14 residues. J was trimmed by 1 base and V by 10 bases; bases with no gene match: 7. The CDR3 nucleotides are TGTGCCACCGGGCCGGGACAGGGGTCCTACGAGCAGTACTTC. Protein sequence: CATGPGQGSYEQYF.

V gene TRBV15 combines with J gene TRBJ2-4, with D maybe TRBD2 (5 bases). V dropped 0 bases and J dropped 7 bases, with 16 bases sitting between them. The length of the CDR3 is 16 residues. The V gene's germline CDR1 is LNHNV and CDR2 YYDKDF (reference sequence). The DNA for the CDR3 is TGTGCCACCAGCAGAGATCATTCGGGGTTTGGGAACATTCAGTACTTC. Residues: CATSRDHSGFGNIQYF.

V and J are TRBV18 and TRBJ2-7; 7 bases are a match to TRBD1. Germline V CDR1 and CDR2: KGHSH, LQKENI. J was trimmed by 3 bases and V by 2 bases; bases with no gene match: 10. The CDR3 runs 16 residues. The CDR3 reads CASSPSDRVRGYEQYF. In nucleotides, the CDR3 is TGTGCCAGCTCACCATCCGACAGGGTACGAGGCTACGAGCAGTACTTC.

Worth noting for this clone: In the same sample, other DNA sequences code for this CDR3. The rearrangement links TRBV7-3 to TRBJ2-1, with 11 bases that match TRBD2. The CDR3 is 15 amino acids. Germline V gene lookup returns CDR1 SGHTA and CDR2 FQGTGA. The V gene end was trimmed by 5 bases and the J gene end by 3 bases; junction bases not matched to a gene: 3. CDR3 sequence reads: CASSPGTSGYNEQFF. CDR3 sequence (DNA): TGTGCCAGCAGCCCAGGGACTAGCGGCTACAATGAGCAGTTCTTC.